Detailed here is one T cell receptor (beta chain). The data are from a study of blood T cell repertoires in COVID-19. Study overall: Donors in the United States, Italy and Spain gave samples during acute or convalescent COVID-19.

Using immunoSEQ multiplex PCR, the repertoire was profiled, and TCRdb retains in-frame clones only, with some absent. The profile shows over 250,000 clones, roughly 90% of them singletons. Germline CDR1 is KGHDR and CDR2 is SFDVKD. The junction had 4 bases not matched to a gene; V was cut back by 3 bases and J by 5 bases. The CDR3 totals 15 residues. Sequencing used peripheral blood. This sequence was found in a man in his sixties who had recovered from COVID-19. The chain combines TRBV24-1 with TRBJ2-5; TRBD1 agrees at 11 bases. Here the CDR3 reads CATSDRTGGRETQYF. The CDR3 coding sequence is TGTGCCACCAGTGATCGGACAGGGGGCAGGGAGACCCAGTACTTC.